This is a list of T cell receptor beta chains from one sample in a study of blood T cell repertoires in COVID-19. Only in-frame clones appear in the TCRdb table, and some are missing; sequencing was by immunoSEQ multiplex PCR. The profile shows 110,000 to 150,000 clones, over 75% of them singletons. Material for sequencing was peripheral blood. These receptors were collected from a woman aged 50 to 60 with acute or convalescent COVID-19. The CDR3 runs from the conserved cysteine through the conserved F or W. The D gene is left open where the match is weak. Expanded clones are given a class, and other clones once, few, many or no size at all.

j_call clone_size d_call v_call cdr3_nt cdr3_aa
TRBJ2-7 - - TRBV4-1 TGCGCCAGCAGCCAAGAGCACAGGTGGGCCGAGCAGTACTTC CASSQEHRWAEQYF
TRBJ1-5 - - TRBV6-6 TGTGCCAGCACTGAGCCCGATCAGCCCCAGCATTTT CASTEPDQPQHF
TRBJ1-4 - TRBD1 TRBV6-5 TGTGCCAGCAGTTCAGGACAGGGTGGAGAAAAACTGTTTTTT CASSSGQGGEKLFF
TRBJ2-7 - TRBD1 TRBV24-1 TGTGCCACCCATACCCAGGGGGCGTACGAGCAGTACTTC CATHTQGAYEQYF
TRBJ1-1 - - TRBV28 TGTGCCAGCACCTTAAGACAGGCTTGGGATGAAGCTTTCTTT CASTLRQAWDEAFF
TRBJ2-7 - TRBD2 TRBV7-2 TGTGCCAGCAGCACGGGACTAGCGGGGGGATCCCACTACTTC CASSTGLAGGSHYF
TRBJ1-1 few TRBD1 TRBV27 TGTGCCAGCAGTCCCGGGGGCGGGACAGGGGTCACTGAAGCTTTCTTT CASSPGGGTGVTEAFF
TRBJ2-1 - - TRBV6-2/TRBV6-3 TGTGCCAGCAGTTTGGGGGGAGATGGCTCCTACAATGAGCAGTTCTTC CASSLGGDGSYNEQFF
TRBJ2-5 - TRBD2 TRBV2 TGTGCCAGCAGCGAAGGGTCCCTAGGGGAGGGGACCCAGTACTTC CASSEGSLGEGTQYF
TRBJ2-7 - - TRBV2 TGTGCCAGCAGTCCCCCCGGTTCCATCCATTACGAGCAGTACTTC CASSPPGSIHYEQYF
TRBJ2-7 - - TRBV11-3 TGTGCCAGCAGCGACCAAGGACAGTCAGGTAACTACGAGCAGTACTTC CASSDQGQSGNYEQYF
TRBJ2-7 - TRBD1 TRBV7-6 TGTGCCAGCAGCAGACGACAGGGTTACTACGAGCAGTACTTC CASSRRQGYYEQYF
TRBJ1-4 - - TRBV6-1 TGTGCCAGCAGTGAAGTGGAGGGTGAAAAACTGTTTTTT CASSEVEGEKLFF
TRBJ1-1 - - TRBV5-1 TGCGCCAGCAGCCAAACAGGGTTGAACACTGAAGCTTTCTTT CASSQTGLNTEAFF
TRBJ2-3 - TRBD2 TRBV5-1 TGCGCCAGCAGCTTGGCCAATAGCGGGGGGGTGGCAGATACGCAGTATTTT CASSLANSGGVADTQYF
TRBJ1-6 - - TRBV5-5 TGTGCCAGCAGCTTGGAGGGCGGGAGTTCACCCCTCCACTTT CASSLEGGSSPLHF
TRBJ2-7 many TRBD1 TRBV12-5 TGTGCTAGTGGTTTGGCCGACAGGGGGCCGTCCTACGAGCAGTACTTC CASGLADRGPSYEQYF
TRBJ2-2 - - TRBV5-1 TGCGCCAGCAGCTTGGCGGCGGATACCGGGGAGCTGTTTTTT CASSLAADTGELFF
TRBJ1-5 - - TRBV7-2 TGTGCCAGCAGCTTAGACTGGTGGGGGGGGGTAAGTCAGCCCCAGCATTTT CASSLDWWGGVSQPQHF
TRBJ1-5 - TRBD1 TRBV5-8 TGTGCCAGCAGAAACAGGGGGGGACGCAATCAGCCCCAGCATTTT CASRNRGGRNQPQHF
TRBJ2-7 - - TRBV12-3/TRBV12-4 TGTGCCAGCGGGCATCAACAGGGCCACGAGCAGTACTTC CASGHQQGHEQYF
TRBJ2-1 - - TRBV28 TGTGCCAGCACTATGAGACTTGACAATGAGCAGTTCTTC CASTMRLDNEQFF
TRBJ2-7 - TRBD1 TRBV19 TGTGCCAGTAGTATAGGTGGGACAGAGTTTCGCGAGCAGTACTTC CASSIGGTEFREQYF
TRBJ2-3 - - TRBV30 TGTGCCTGGAGTCAGGAAACAGATACGCAGTATTTT CAWSQETDTQYF
TRBJ1-6 - TRBD1 TRBV9 TGTGCCAGCAGCGAACGAGGACAGGGAATTTCACCCCTCCACTTT CASSERGQGISPLHF
TRBJ2-5 - TRBD2 TRBV7-6 TGTGCCAGCAGCCCTTCGATCTTGACTAGCGGGGGAGAGACCCAGTACTTC CASSPSILTSGGETQYF
TRBJ1-1 - - TRBV2 TGTGCCAGCGTCAGGGACATGAACACTGAAGCTTTCTTT CASVRDMNTEAFF
TRBJ2-1 - - TRBV10-3 TGTGCCATCAGTGAAGTTGGTAGCTCCTACAATGAGCAGTTCTTC CAISEVGSSYNEQFF
TRBJ1-5 - - TRBV19 TGTGCCAGTAGTATGTCGACAGCTAGCAATCAGCCCCAGCATTTT CASSMSTASNQPQHF
TRBJ1-1 - TRBD1 TRBV24-1 TGTGCCACCAGTGACCCCGGGACAGGGGATGATAGAGCTTTCTTT CATSDPGTGDDRAFF
TRBJ2-2 - - TRBV19 TGTGCCAGTAGCCCGGGGGAAAACACCGGGGAGCTGTTTTTT CASSPGENTGELFF
TRBJ1-4 - - TRBV28 TGTGCCAGCAGTTACAGGGAAGGAGGAAACGAAAAACTGTTTTTT CASSYREGGNEKLFF
TRBJ1-1 - - TRBV12-5 TGTGCTAGTGGTTTGAGGGAGGACACTGAAGCTTTCTTT CASGLREDTEAFF
TRBJ2-3 few TRBD1 TRBV7-9 TGTGCCAGCAGCGGACAGGTTTACACAGATACGCAGTATTTT CASSGQVYTDTQYF
TRBJ2-7 - - TRBV29-1 TGCAGCGTTGAAGATGTGAGACAGCCATACGAGCAGTACTTC CSVEDVRQPYEQYF
TRBJ2-3 - - TRBV6-2/TRBV6-3 TGTGCCAGCAGTTATTACGGGGGTGGCACAGATACGCAGTATTTT CASSYYGGGTDTQYF
TRBJ1-6 - - TRBV5-1 TGCGCCAGCACTACACTCCCGATTGGGGGGGAGGGATCACCCCTCCACTTT CASTTLPIGGEGSPLHF
TRBJ1-2 - - TRBV4-2 TGTGCCAGCAGCCAAGAAAGTCGCGATGGCTACACCTTC CASSQESRDGYTF
TRBJ2-1 medium-sized TRBD1 TRBV19 TGTGCCAGTAGTATTAGGCCTACAGGGGGTGGGAATGAGCAGTTCTTC CASSIRPTGGGNEQFF
TRBJ1-1 - - TRBV10-3 TGTGCCATCAGTGTAGAGGGGAGGAAGACTGAAGCTTTCTTT CAISVEGRKTEAFF
TRBJ2-5 medium-sized TRBD2 TRBV7-8 TGTGCCAGCAGCTCCCAGACTAGCGGGGGTATGGAGACCCAGTACTTC CASSSQTSGGMETQYF
TRBJ1-2 - - TRBV5-1 TGCGCCAGCAGCTTAGGAGGGGCGGGTGGCTACACCTTC CASSLGGAGGYTF
TRBJ2-1 - TRBD2 TRBV7-9 TGTGCCAGCAGCTTAGGCGGGGGGGAATACAATGAGCAGTTCTTC CASSLGGGEYNEQFF
TRBJ2-7 - TRBD1 TRBV6-5 TGTGCCAGCAGTTACTCGGGACAGGGCTCCTACGAGCAGTACTTC CASSYSGQGSYEQYF
TRBJ2-3 - - TRBV4-3 TGCGCCAGCAGCCAAGACCAGGGGAGAATAGATACGCAGTATTTT CASSQDQGRIDTQYF
TRBJ2-3 - TRBD2 TRBV2 TGTGCCAGACGGTCGGGACTAGCGGGCACAGATACGCAGTATTTT CARRSGLAGTDTQYF
TRBJ1-5 - TRBD1 TRBV19 TGTGCCAGTACTGGACAGGGCTTTAATCAGCCCCAGCATTTT CASTGQGFNQPQHF
TRBJ2-7 - - TRBV19 TGTGCCAGTAGTATAGATCTCGAGCAGGGGATGGACGAGCAGTACTTC CASSIDLEQGMDEQYF